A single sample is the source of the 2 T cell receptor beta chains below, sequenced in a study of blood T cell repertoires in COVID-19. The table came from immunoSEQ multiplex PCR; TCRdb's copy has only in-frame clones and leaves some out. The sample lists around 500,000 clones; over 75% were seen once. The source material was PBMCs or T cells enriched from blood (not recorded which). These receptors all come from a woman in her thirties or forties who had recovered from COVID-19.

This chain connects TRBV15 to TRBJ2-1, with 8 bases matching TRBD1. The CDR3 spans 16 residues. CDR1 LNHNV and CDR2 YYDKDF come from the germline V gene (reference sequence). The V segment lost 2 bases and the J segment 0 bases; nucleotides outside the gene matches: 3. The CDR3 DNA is TGTGCCACCAGCAGAAGGACAGGGAGCTCCTACAATGAGCAGTTCTTC. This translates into CATSRRTGSSYNEQFF. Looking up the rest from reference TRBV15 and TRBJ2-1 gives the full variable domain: DAMVIQNPRYQVTQFGKPVTLSCSQTLNHNVMYWYQQKSSQAPKLLFHYYDKDFNNEADTPDNFQSRRPNTSFCFLDIRSPGLGDTAMYLCATSRRTGSSYNEQFFGPGTRLTVL.

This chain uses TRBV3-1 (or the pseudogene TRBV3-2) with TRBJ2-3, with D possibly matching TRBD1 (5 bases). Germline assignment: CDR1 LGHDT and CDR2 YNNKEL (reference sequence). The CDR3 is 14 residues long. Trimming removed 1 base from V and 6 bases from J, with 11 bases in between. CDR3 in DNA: TGTGCCAGCAGCCAAGGGGTAGGGGTGGATACGCAGTATTTT. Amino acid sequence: CASSQGVGVDTQYF.